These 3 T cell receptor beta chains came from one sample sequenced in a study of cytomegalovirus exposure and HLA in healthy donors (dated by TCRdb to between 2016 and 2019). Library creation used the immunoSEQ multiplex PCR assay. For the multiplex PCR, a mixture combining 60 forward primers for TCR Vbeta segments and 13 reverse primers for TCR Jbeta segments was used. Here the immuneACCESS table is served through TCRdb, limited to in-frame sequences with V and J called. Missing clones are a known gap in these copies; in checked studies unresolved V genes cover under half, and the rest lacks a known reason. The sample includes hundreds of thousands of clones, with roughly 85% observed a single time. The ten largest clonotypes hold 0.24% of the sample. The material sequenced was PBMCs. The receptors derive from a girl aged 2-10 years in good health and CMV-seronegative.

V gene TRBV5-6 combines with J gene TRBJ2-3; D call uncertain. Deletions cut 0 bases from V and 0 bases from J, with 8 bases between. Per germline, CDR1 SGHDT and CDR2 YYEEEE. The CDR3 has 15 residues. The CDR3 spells CASSLGSLSTDTQYF. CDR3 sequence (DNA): TGTGCCAGCAGCTTGGGTAGCCTTAGCACAGATACGCAGTATTTT.

DNA of the CDR3: TGTGCCACTAGGGCGGGGGGGGGTGCCGATACGCAGTATTTT. Translated: CATRAGGGADTQYF. The chain couples TRBV10-3 to TRBJ2-3; 9 nucleotides align to TRBD2. The junction had 11 bases not matched to a gene; V was cut back by 10 bases and J by 6 bases. The germline CDR1 and CDR2 sequences are ENHRY and SYGVKD. The CDR3 sequence is 14 residues long.

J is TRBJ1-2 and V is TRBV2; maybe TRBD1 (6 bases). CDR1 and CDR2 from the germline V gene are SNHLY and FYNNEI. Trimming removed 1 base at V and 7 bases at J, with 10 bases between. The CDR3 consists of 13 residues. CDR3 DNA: TGTGCCAGCAGTGAAGTAGGGGGTGGTGGCTACACCTTC. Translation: CASSEVGGGGYTF.